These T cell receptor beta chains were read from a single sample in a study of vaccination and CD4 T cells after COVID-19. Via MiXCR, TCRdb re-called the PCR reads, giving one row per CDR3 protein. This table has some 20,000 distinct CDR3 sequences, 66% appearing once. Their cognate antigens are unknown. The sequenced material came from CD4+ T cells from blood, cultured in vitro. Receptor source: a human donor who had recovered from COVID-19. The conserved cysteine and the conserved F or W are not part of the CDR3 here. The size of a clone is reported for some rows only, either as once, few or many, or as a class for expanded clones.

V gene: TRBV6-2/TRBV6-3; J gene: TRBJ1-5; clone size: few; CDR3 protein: ATGAGTGGFNQPQH
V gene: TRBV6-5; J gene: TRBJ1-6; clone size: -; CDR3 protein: ASSFGARDSSYNSPLH
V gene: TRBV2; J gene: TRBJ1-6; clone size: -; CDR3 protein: ASSEWGQLPSSLH
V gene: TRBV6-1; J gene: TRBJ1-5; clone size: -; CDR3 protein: ASSFGTGENQPQH
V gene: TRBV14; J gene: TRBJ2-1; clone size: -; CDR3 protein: ASSPPLAGFEQF
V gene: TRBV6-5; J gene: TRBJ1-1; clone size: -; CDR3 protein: ASSYSGGAVWNTEAF
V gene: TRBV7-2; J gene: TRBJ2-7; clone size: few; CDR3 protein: ASSPRTATGGEQY
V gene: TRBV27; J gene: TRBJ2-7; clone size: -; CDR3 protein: ASSLRRERNNEQY
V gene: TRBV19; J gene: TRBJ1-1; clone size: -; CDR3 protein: ASSSVRGANTEAF
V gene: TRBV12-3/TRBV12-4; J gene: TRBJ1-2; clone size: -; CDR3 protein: ASRGTVVDGYT
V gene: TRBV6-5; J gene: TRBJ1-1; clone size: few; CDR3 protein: ASSYRGANTEAF
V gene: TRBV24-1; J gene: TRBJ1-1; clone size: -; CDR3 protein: ATRGTANTEAF
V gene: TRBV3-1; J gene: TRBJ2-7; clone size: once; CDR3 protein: ASSPYGTPSYEQY
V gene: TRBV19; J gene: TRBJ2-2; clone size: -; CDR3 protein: TTAENTGELF
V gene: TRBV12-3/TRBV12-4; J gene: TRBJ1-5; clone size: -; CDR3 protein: ASSSTGQVLQPQH
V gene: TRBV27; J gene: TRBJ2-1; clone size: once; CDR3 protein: ASRAGGANEQF
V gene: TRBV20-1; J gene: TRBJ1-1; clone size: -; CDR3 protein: SAGDGHTEAF
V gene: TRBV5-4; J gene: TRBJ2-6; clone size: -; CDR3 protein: ASSFKSGANVLT
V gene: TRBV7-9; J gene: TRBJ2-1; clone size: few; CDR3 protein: ASSIYRDRGFNEQF
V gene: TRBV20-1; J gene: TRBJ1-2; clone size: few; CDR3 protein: SAEGAGDGYT
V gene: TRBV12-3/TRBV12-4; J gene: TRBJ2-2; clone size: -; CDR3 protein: ASRPRLGRGTGELF
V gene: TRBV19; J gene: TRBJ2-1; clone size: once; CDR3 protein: ASRETVSSYNEQF
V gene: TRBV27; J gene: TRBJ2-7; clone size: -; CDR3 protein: ASSFGIASTEQY
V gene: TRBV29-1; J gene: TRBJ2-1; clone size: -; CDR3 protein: SVEASGSFSYNEQF
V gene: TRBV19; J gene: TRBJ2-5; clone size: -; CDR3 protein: ASRRTDLETQY
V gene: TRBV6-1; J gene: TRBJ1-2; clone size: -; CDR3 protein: ASSGTGGGKYGYT
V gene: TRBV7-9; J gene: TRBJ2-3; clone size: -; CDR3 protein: ASSLGQGGDTQY
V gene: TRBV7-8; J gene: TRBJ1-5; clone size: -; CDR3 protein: ASSSRVSNQPQH
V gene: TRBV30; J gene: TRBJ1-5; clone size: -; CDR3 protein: AWSARGNQPQH
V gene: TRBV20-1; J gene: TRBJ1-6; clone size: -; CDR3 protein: SARLGVPYNSPLH
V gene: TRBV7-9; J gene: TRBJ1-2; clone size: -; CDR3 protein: ASSPATKDNYGYT
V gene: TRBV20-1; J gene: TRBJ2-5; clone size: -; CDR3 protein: SASQLAGRASQETQY
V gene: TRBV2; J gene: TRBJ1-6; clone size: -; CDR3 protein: ASGRPNSPLH
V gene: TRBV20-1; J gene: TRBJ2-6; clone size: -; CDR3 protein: SAFPWGPGANVLT
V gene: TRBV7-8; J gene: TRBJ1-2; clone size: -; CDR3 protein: ASSPIRDSYGYT
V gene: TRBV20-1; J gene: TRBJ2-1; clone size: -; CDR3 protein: SARVVIGGSSYNEQF
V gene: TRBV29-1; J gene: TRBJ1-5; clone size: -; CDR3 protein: SVETGPNQPQH
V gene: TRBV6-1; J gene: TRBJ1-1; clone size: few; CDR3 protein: ASSPSGQINTEAF
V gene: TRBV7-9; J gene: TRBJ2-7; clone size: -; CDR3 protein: ASSDSGSRYEQY
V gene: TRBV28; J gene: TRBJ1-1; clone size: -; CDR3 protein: ASSFTEAF
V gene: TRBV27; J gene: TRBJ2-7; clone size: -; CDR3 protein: ATQSQGDPYEQY
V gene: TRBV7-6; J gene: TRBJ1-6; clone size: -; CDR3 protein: ASSLLTGGVSPLH
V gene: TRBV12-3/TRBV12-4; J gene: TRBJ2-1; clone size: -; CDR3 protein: ASSFSGRGSEQF
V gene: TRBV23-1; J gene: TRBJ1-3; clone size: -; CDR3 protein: ASRSEGGNSGNTIY
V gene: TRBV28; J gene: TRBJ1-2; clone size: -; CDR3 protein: ASSLAAGTGGGGYT
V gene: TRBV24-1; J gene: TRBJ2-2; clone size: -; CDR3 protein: ATGRAGGGLGTGELF